This T cell receptor beta chain is from a study of Ad26.COV2.S vaccination and SARS-CoV-2 variants. Study as a whole: Donor was one of the participants in the Ad26.COV2.S arm of the COV1001 trial. Study-level findings and limits: Reported findings describe substantial breadth in spike-specific CD8+ and CD4+ T cell responses following vaccination.

Treatment denoted: roughly 19 received Ad26.COV2.S at low or high dose, single or two shots; roughly five received placebo; per-sample allocation not given. Sampling was performed 63 days after the first vaccine or placebo injection. The CDR3 runs to 12 residues. The germline V gene encodes CDR1 SEHNR and CDR2 FQNEAQ (reference sequence). V was trimmed by 10 bases and J by 4 bases, leaving 13 bases between them. Method: immunoSEQ multiplex PCR; TCRdb's copy keeps in-frame clones and lacks some. The top ten clones hold 1.9% of a sample with around 320,000 clones, about 86% of them seen once. As for this clone: Its antigen is as yet unknown.

This clonotype originated in a person aged 18-65 years who received the Ad26.COV2.S COVID-19 vaccine or a placebo. The sample consisted of peripheral blood, taken in a trial of Ad26.COV2.S vaccine versus placebo. The chain uses TRBV7-9 and TRBJ1-2, with D uncertain. CDR3 loop: CATTGQSYGYTF. The DNA for the CDR3 is TGTGCCACGACCGGGCAGAGCTATGGCTACACCTTC. Full variable domain (missing parts from reference TRBV7-9 and TRBJ1-2): DTGVSQNPRHKITKRGQNVTFRCDPISEHNRLYWYRQTLGQGPEFLTYFQNEAQLEKSRLLSDRFSAERPKGSFSTLEIQRTEQGDSAMYLCATTGQSYGYTFGSGTRLTVV.